These 27 T cell receptor beta chains came from one sample sequenced in a study of CD8 T cells in ankylosing spondylitis. MiXCR, applied by TCRdb to the 5' RACE reads, yields one record per CDR3 protein. The sample carries approximately 180,000 distinct CDR3 sequences, roughly 18% recorded once. The specimen was blood, either unsorted or a sorted T cell fraction (not recorded which). These receptors all stem from a male donor under 30 with ankylosing spondylitis or in good health (not recorded which).

There are many counts of this clonotype. The rearrangement links TRBV7-9 to TRBJ1-5, with unresolved D. CDR1 is SEHNR, CDR2 FQNEAQ, per germline (reference sequence). The V end lost 8 bases, the J end lost 5 bases, and 16 bases lay between the germline ends. This CDR3 has 14 amino acids. CDR3 nucleotide sequence: TGTGCCAGCCGAGCGGAAGGAATTCATCAGCCCCAGCATTTT. Amino acids: CASRAEGIHQPQHF.

This clonotype appeared many times. The genes are TRBV27 and TRBJ2-5; 11 nucleotides align to TRBD1. Germline V gives CDR1 MNHEY, CDR2 SMNVEV (reference sequence). The CDR3 contains 16 residues. Unmatched junction bases numbered 6, after V lost 5 bases and J lost 1 base. CDR3 sequence: CASSGQGAGIQETQYF. The CDR3 bases are TGTGCCAGCAGTGGACAGGGGGCGGGAATCCAAGAGACCCAGTACTTC.

The chain recombines TRBV27 with TRBJ2-1, with 15 bases aligning to TRBD2. V lost 6 bases and J lost 12; bases outside the gene matches: 6. The germline V gene has CDR1 MNHEY and CDR2 SMNVEV (reference sequence). This CDR3 spans 14 amino acids. The DNA for the CDR3 is TGTGCCAGCAGGCAACCGGGACTAGCGGGAGGGCAGTTCTTC. Translated, it gives CASRQPGLAGGQFF.

Many counts were recorded for this clonotype. The V and J genes are TRBV29-1 and TRBJ2-7; a possible D gene is TRBD1 (5 bases). The V and J ends lost 1 base and 2 bases respectively, with 18 bases between them. Germline V lookup: CDR1 SQVTM, CDR2 ANQGSEA. This CDR3 comprises 16 residues. As DNA, the CDR3 is TGCAGCGTTGAAGGGGGTTTTGGCCTGGGGCCCTACGAGCAGTACTTC. Translating it yields CSVEGGFGLGPYEQYF.

This clonotype was observed a few times. The chain has TRBV29-1 and TRBJ2-3; D gene ambiguous. Trimming took off 5 bases at V and 2 bases at J, with 5 bases between the two ends. This CDR3 is 11 amino acids long. Germline V lookup: CDR1 SQVTM, CDR2 ANQGSEA. The DNA of the CDR3 is TGCAGCGTTCGAGACACAGATACGCAGTATTTT. It specifies CSVRDTDTQYF.

This clonotype was seen at least ten times. In DNA, the CDR3 is TGTGCCAGCAGCTTGTCGTACGGGGGTGAGCAGTACTTC. Translating it yields CASSLSYGGEQYF. The chain has TRBV7-9 and TRBJ2-7, with a possible D match to TRBD2 (6 bases). The CDR3 has 13 amino acids. Between the trimmed V and J ends, which lost 3 bases and 7 bases, there was a span of 13 bases. From germline, CDR1 is SEHNR and CDR2 FQNEAQ (reference sequence).

This clonotype was counted ten times or more. This chain uses TRBV4-3 with TRBJ1-1, with D maybe TRBD1 (5 bases). The V gene's germline CDR1 is LGHNA and CDR2 YSLEER. The CDR3 is made up of 14 amino acids. Trimming removed 5 bases at V and 5 bases at J, with 15 bases between. The CDR3 reads CASSFRSEGTEAFF. DNA for the CDR3: TGCGCCAGCAGCTTTCGATCCGAGGGGACTGAAGCTTTCTTT.

V and J are TRBV20-1 and TRBJ2-3; no clear D. The CDR3 extends over 13 amino acids. The germline CDR1 and CDR2 sequences are DFQATT and SNEGSKA (reference sequence). The germline V and J ends were trimmed by 1 base and 6 bases, with 11 bases remaining between them. CDR3 bases: TGCAGTGCTAGAGTTCTCACGGGTGATACGCAGTATTTT. Translated, it gives CSARVLTGDTQYF.

This clonotype was picked up many times. The rearrangement uses TRBV6-5 and TRBJ2-6; D possibly corresponds to TRBD1 (6 bases). V lost 0 bases, J lost 11 bases, and 11 bases lay in between. The CDR3 covers 14 residues. Germline loops: CDR1 MNHEY, CDR2 SVGAGI. The CDR3 loop reads CASSYSNRDDVLTF. As DNA, the CDR3 is TGTGCCAGCAGTTACTCTAACAGGGACGACGTCCTGACTTTC.

This clonotype was recorded at least ten times. This chain joins TRBV5-8 and TRBJ2-2; 8 bases agree with TRBD2. The CDR3 spans 13 residues. Losses at the gene ends were 1 base for V and 11 bases for J; bases not matched to a gene: 4. Germline CDR1 is SGHTS and CDR2 is YDEGEE. Written as DNA, the CDR3 is TGTGCCAGCAGCTTGTCGCTAGCGGGCGAGCTGTTTTTT. Translated, it gives CASSLSLAGELFF.

The V call is TRBV23-1, the J call TRBJ2-7; 8 bases map to TRBD2. TRBV23-1 belongs to the ORF category, with a function that is uncertain. This CDR3 contains 15 residues. Losses at the gene ends were 3 bases for V and 5 bases for J; bases not matched to a gene: 9. The CDR3 loop is CASSQPNGRAHEQYF. CDR3 in DNA: TGCGCCAGCAGTCAGCCGAACGGGAGGGCCCACGAGCAGTACTTC.

This clonotype was counted at least ten times. V gene TRBV6-2 or TRBV6-3 combines with J gene TRBJ2-2, with D maybe TRBD2 (6 bases). The germline CDR1 and CDR2 sequences are MNHEY and SVGEGT. CDR3 length equals 17 residues. V lost 2 bases, J lost 4 bases, and 17 bases lay in between. CDR3 region: CASSYPSRDSPTGELFF. DNA of the CDR3: TGTGCCAGCAGTTACCCCTCTAGGGACTCCCCCACCGGGGAGCTGTTTTTT.

Many counts were recorded for this clonotype. The genes are TRBV10-3 and TRBJ2-6, with TRBD1 as a possible D gene (6 bases). Trimming removed 6 bases at V and 4 bases at J, with 10 bases between. The CDR3 totals 14 residues. CDR1 is ENHRY and CDR2 is SYGVKD in the germline V gene. CDR3 DNA sequence: TGTGCCATCAGCTTCCAGGGGGGGGCCAACGTCCTGACTTTC. It is translated as CAISFQGGANVLTF.

This clonotype was recorded a few times. This chain connects TRBV6-4 to TRBJ1-1; tentative D call: TRBD1 (5 bases). The CDR3 is 16 amino acids. Per germline, CDR1 MRHNA and CDR2 SNTAGT. V lost 2 bases and J 4 bases, leaving 17 bases between the germline ends. The CDR3 bases are TGTGCCAGCAGTGACACAGCAGGGTCTTTCTCCACTGAAGCTTTCTTT. This codes for CASSDTAGSFSTEAFF.

Ten or more counts support this clonotype. V and J are TRBV7-9 and TRBJ2-7; maybe TRBD1 (6 bases). The V gene lost 5 bases and the J gene lost 0 bases, with 8 bases spanning the gap. CDR3 length equals 13 residues. The germline V gene encodes CDR1 SEHNR and CDR2 FQNEAQ (reference sequence). The chain's CDR3 is CASSQDSSYEQYV. In nucleotides, the CDR3 is TGTGCCAGCAGCCAGGACAGCTCCTACGAGCAGTACGTC.

This clonotype has at least ten counts. The rearrangement uses TRBV6-5 and TRBJ2-3; D is ambiguous. V was shortened by 0 bases and J by 5 bases, with 12 bases between the two germline ends. Germline loops: CDR1 MNHEY, CDR2 SVGAGI. The CDR3 covers 15 residues. CDR3 sequence reads: CASSYSNRVVDTQYF. DNA for the CDR3: TGTGCCAGCAGTTACTCGAACAGAGTAGTAGATACGCAGTATTTT.

The genes are TRBV28 and TRBJ2-3; D remains ambiguous. The CDR3 extends over 15 amino acids. CDR1 and CDR2 from the germline V gene are MDHEN and SYDVKM. Trimming stripped 5 bases from V and 0 bases from J, with 12 bases between. The CDR3 sequence: CASSPAMGSTDTQYF. Here the CDR3 DNA reads TGTGCCAGCAGTCCCGCCATGGGGAGCACAGATACGCAGTATTTT.

This clonotype was observed at least ten times. The genes are TRBV29-1 and TRBJ1-2, with TRBD1 identical over 7 bases. Germline V gives CDR1 SQVTM, CDR2 ANQGSEA. The CDR3 totals 12 residues. Trimming took 8 bases from V and 2 from J; bases not matched to a gene: 5. The CDR3 DNA is TGCAGCTTAAGGGACAGAAACTATGGCTACACCTTC. It is translated as CSLRDRNYGYTF. The variable domain in full, completed from reference TRBV29-1 and TRBJ1-2, reads SAVISQKPSRDICQRGTSLTIQCQVDSQVTMMFWYRQQPGQSLTLIATANQGSEATYESGFVIDKFPISRPNLTFSTLTVSNMSPEDSSIYLCSLRDRNYGYTFGSGTRLTVV.

J is TRBJ1-1 and V is TRBV20-1, with a possible D match to TRBD1 (5 bases). Germline loops: CDR1 DFQATT, CDR2 SNEGSKA (reference sequence). Trimming cost V 1 base and J 0 bases, with 15 bases left between them. The CDR3 loop spans 16 amino acids. This CDR3 is CSARGLTGTMNTEAFF. The CDR3 DNA reads TGCAGTGCTAGAGGTCTAACAGGTACAATGAACACTGAAGCTTTCTTT.

In this sample, this clonotype turned up many times. This chain uses TRBV20-1 with TRBJ1-5; 7 nucleotides agree with TRBD1. The CDR3 spans 13 residues. Germline lookup yields CDR1 DFQATT and CDR2 SNEGSKA (reference sequence). V shed 0 bases and J 11 bases; nucleotides not matched to a gene: 7. CDR3 in amino acids: CSARDEGGRTQHF. The CDR3 DNA is TGCAGTGCTAGAGATGAAGGGGGCCGCACCCAGCATTTT.

At least ten counts were recorded for this clonotype. The chain joins TRBV29-1 to TRBJ2-5, with TRBD2 identical over 11 bases. Germline CDR1 reads SQVTM; CDR2 reads ANQGSEA. J was trimmed by 5 bases and V by 6 bases; bases with no gene match: 8. CDR3 length: 14 amino acids. This chain's CDR3 is CSVDDSGRAETQYF. The DNA for the CDR3 is TGCAGCGTGGACGATAGCGGGAGGGCGGAGACCCAGTACTTC.

This clonotype was counted many times. This chain connects TRBV29-1 to TRBJ2-3, with D unresolved. Germline-derived CDR1 and CDR2 are SQVTM and ANQGSEA. The V and J ends lost 7 bases and 6 bases respectively, with 11 bases between them. This CDR3 is built from 11 residues. This CDR3 is CSAAGADTQYF. CDR3 DNA: TGCAGCGCCGCAGGCGCGGATACGCAGTATTTT.

J is TRBJ2-2 and V is TRBV29-1, with a possible D match to TRBD2 (6 bases). Germline V CDR1 and CDR2: SQVTM, ANQGSEA. Trimming removed 6 bases from V and 5 bases from J, with 16 bases in between. The CDR3 is 14 residues long. CDR3 DNA: TGCAGCGTGCTGACGGGAGTCGGAACCGGGGAGCTGTTTTTT. Translation: CSVLTGVGTGELFF.

With respect to this clonotype: This may arise from a read error, as a much more abundant clone is one base away. The gene calls are TRBV12-3 or TRBV12-4 and TRBJ1-5, with 9 bases identical to TRBD1. J lost 2 bases, V lost 10 bases, and 9 bases had no gene match. The length of the CDR3 is 15 residues. The DNA for the CDR3 is TGTGCCAACACATGGGGACAGGGCGGCAATCAGCCCCAGCATTTT. Translated, it gives CANTWGQGGNQPQHF.

This chain uses TRBV6-4 with TRBJ2-2; 11 bases map to TRBD1. The germline V gene encodes CDR1 MRHNA and CDR2 SNTAGT. This CDR3 contains 15 residues. With 5 bases clipped from V and 6 bases from J, the junction kept 5 bases outside the gene matches. CDR3 in amino acids: CASSPGQGDAGELFF. The CDR3 DNA reads TGTGCCAGCAGTCCGGGACAGGGGGACGCCGGGGAGCTGTTTTTT.

The chain couples TRBV7-8 to TRBJ2-7, with 12 bases identical to TRBD2. There are 17 residues in the CDR3. With V trimmed by 4 bases and J by 1 base, 8 bases remained unmatched. Germline V gene lookup returns CDR1 SGHVS and CDR2 FQNEAQ. The CDR3 bases are TGTGCCAGCAGCTCCCCACTAGCGGGAGGTTTGTCCTACGAGCAGTACGTC. Its translation is CASSSPLAGGLSYEQYV.

V and J are TRBV11-2 and TRBJ1-1, with TRBD1 matching over 8 bases. The germline V gene encodes CDR1 SGHAT and CDR2 FQNNGV. This CDR3 contains 14 residues. The ends lost 4 bases at V and 4 bases at J; junction bases unmatched: 5. The DNA for the CDR3 is TGTGCCAGCAGCTCCCAGGGGGCTCTCACTGAAGCTTTCTTT. This translates into CASSSQGALTEAFF.